This T cell receptor beta chain stems from a study of CD8+CD57+ T cells in acquired aplastic anemia. Study-wide results and caveats: A set of around 30 CD8+ CDR3 sequences was shared between patients and controls, and these sequences appeared highly expressed in patients.

According to the study, genomic DNA was the template for TCR beta VDJ and CDR3 profiling. Via MiXCR, TCRdb re-called the reads, giving one row per CDR3 protein. The sample has tens of thousands of distinct CDR3 sequences, more than 40% seen once; the top ten hold over 50%. Germline values: CDR1 MGHDK, CDR2 SYGVNS. The CDR3 has 13 residues. With V trimmed by 6 bases and J by 3 bases, 3 bases remained unmatched. A note on this clonotype: What it binds is not known.

The sequence derives from a human donor in good health, serving as a control. Sample: sorted CD4+, CD8+, or CD8+CD57+ T cells (not recorded which) from PBMCs. The gene calls are TRBV25-1 and TRBJ2-5; 8 bases line up with TRBD2. The CDR3: CASRFSGEETQYF. As DNA, the CDR3 is TGTGCCAGCAGATTTAGCGGGGAAGAGACCCAGTACTTC.